A selection of T cell receptor beta chains follows, all from one sample in a study of T cell responses to AZD1222 COVID-19 vaccine. The data were produced by immunoSEQ multiplex PCR, yet TCRdb's version contains in-frame clones alone and is incomplete. Of 140,000 to 150,000 clones listed, around 91% are singletons. Material: peripheral blood, obtained on day 0 of AZD1222 vaccination. The receptor source for this set is an adult in good health. The CDR3 runs from the conserved cysteine through the conserved F or W. D genes are given only for firm matches. Where a row states a size, it is once, few, many or the class of an expanded clone; other rows omit it.

V: TRBV30; J: TRBJ1-1; size: -; D: -; CDR3: CAWTGDRTEAFF; DNA: TGTGCCTGGACAGGCGACCGCACTGAAGCTTTCTTT
V: TRBV18; J: TRBJ2-7; size: -; D: -; CDR3: CASSDQTGYEQYF; DNA: TGTGCCAGCTCAGACCAGACAGGATACGAGCAGTACTTC
V: TRBV6-6; J: TRBJ1-1; size: -; D: TRBD1; CDR3: CASSQGQTAFF; DNA: TGTGCCAGCAGTCAGGGACAGACAGCTTTCTTT
V: TRBV11-2; J: TRBJ2-1; size: -; D: -; CDR3: CASSLSYNEQFF; DNA: TGTGCCAGCAGCTTATCCTACAATGAGCAGTTCTTC
V: TRBV13; J: TRBJ2-2; size: -; D: TRBD2; CDR3: CASSQGLLAANTGELFF; DNA: TGTGCCAGCAGCCAAGGGTTGCTAGCGGCGAACACCGGGGAGCTGTTTTTT
V: TRBV2; J: TRBJ1-2; size: -; D: -; CDR3: CASYRVANYGYTF; DNA: TGTGCCAGCTACAGGGTCGCTAACTATGGCTACACCTTC
V: TRBV2; J: TRBJ2-7; size: -; D: -; CDR3: CASSRGQGGPYEQYF; DNA: TGTGCCAGCAGTCGAGGGCAGGGGGGACCCTACGAGCAGTACTTC
V: TRBV6-5; J: TRBJ2-7; size: -; D: -; CDR3: CASSYGTAGTYEQYF; DNA: TGTGCCAGCAGTTATGGGACAGCGGGGACCTACGAGCAGTACTTC
V: TRBV19; J: TRBJ2-3; size: few; D: -; CDR3: CASSLAYTSDTQYF; DNA: TGTGCCAGTTCCCTTGCGTATACGTCAGATACGCAGTATTTT
V: TRBV12-5; J: TRBJ1-5; size: -; D: -; CDR3: CASGYNSNQPQHF; DNA: TGTGCTAGTGGTTATAATAGCAATCAGCCCCAGCATTTT
V: TRBV4-1; J: TRBJ2-2; size: -; D: -; CDR3: CASSPPPVGSGELFF; DNA: TGCGCCAGCAGCCCACCACCTGTGGGGTCCGGGGAGCTGTTTTTT
V: TRBV30; J: TRBJ2-1; size: few; D: -; CDR3: CAWSRDKTRYNEQFF; DNA: TGTGCCTGGAGTCGGGACAAGACCCGCTACAATGAGCAGTTCTTC
V: TRBV5-1; J: TRBJ1-2; size: -; D: -; CDR3: CASSVTGDPGLYGYTF; DNA: TGCGCCAGCAGCGTTACCGGGGACCCCGGGCTATATGGCTACACCTTC
V: TRBV21-1; J: TRBJ1-2; size: -; D: -; CDR3: CASSKHLGQGYYGYTF; DNA: TGTGCCAGCAGCAAACACCTCGGACAGGGGTACTATGGCTACACCTTC
V: TRBV6-5; J: TRBJ1-5; size: -; D: TRBD1; CDR3: CASTGTGNNQPQHF; DNA: TGTGCCAGTACCGGGACAGGGAACAATCAGCCCCAGCATTTT
V: TRBV2; J: TRBJ1-2; size: -; D: -; CDR3: CASSELGSGLNYGYTF; DNA: TGTGCCAGCAGTGAATTGGGGTCAGGGTTAAACTATGGCTACACCTTC
V: TRBV28; J: TRBJ1-5; size: -; D: TRBD1; CDR3: CASSWSDRGNQPQHF; DNA: TGTGCCAGCAGTTGGTCCGACAGGGGCAATCAGCCCCAGCATTTT
V: TRBV7-2; J: TRBJ1-1; size: -; D: -; CDR3: CASSLSLFQGRGANTEAFF; DNA: TGTGCCAGCAGCTTATCTCTATTTCAGGGTCGGGGGGCAAACACTGAAGCTTTCTTT
V: TRBV2; J: TRBJ2-1; size: -; D: TRBD2; CDR3: CASSESVTSGGLNEQFF; DNA: TGTGCCAGCAGTGAAAGCGTGACTAGCGGGGGTCTGAATGAGCAGTTCTTC
V: TRBV27; J: TRBJ1-2; size: -; D: TRBD1; CDR3: CASSPFRPTDRVIGGYTF; DNA: TGTGCCAGCAGTCCGTTCCGCCCAACGGACAGGGTAATAGGAGGCTACACCTTC
V: TRBV25-1; J: TRBJ1-1; size: -; D: -; CDR3: CASSEGDRGEAFF; DNA: TGTGCCAGCAGTGAAGGGGACCGCGGTGAAGCTTTCTTT
V: TRBV5-8; J: TRBJ1-5; size: -; D: TRBD1; CDR3: CASSLTGVSNQPQHF; DNA: TGTGCCAGCAGCCTAACAGGGGTGAGCAATCAGCCCCAGCATTTT
V: TRBV27; J: TRBJ2-4; size: few; D: TRBD1; CDR3: CASSSQGARNSIAKNIQYF; DNA: TGTGCCAGCAGTTCACAGGGGGCTAGGAATTCTATAGCCAAAAACATTCAGTACTTC
V: TRBV12-5; J: TRBJ1-1; size: -; D: TRBD1; CDR3: CASGLQGASEAFF; DNA: TGTGCTAGTGGCCTACAGGGGGCCTCTGAAGCTTTCTTT
V: TRBV7-2; J: TRBJ1-5; size: -; D: -; CDR3: CASSPGDSNQPQHF; DNA: TGTGCCAGCAGCCCAGGGGATAGCAATCAGCCCCAGCATTTT
V: TRBV5-4; J: TRBJ2-3; size: -; D: TRBD2; CDR3: CASSLRTSGGSRGDTQYF; DNA: TGTGCCAGCAGCTTGCGGACTAGCGGGGGGAGTCGCGGAGATACGCAGTATTTT
V: TRBV6-5; J: TRBJ2-5; size: -; D: TRBD2; CDR3: CASKPGLAEETQYF; DNA: TGTGCCAGCAAGCCGGGACTAGCGGAAGAGACCCAGTACTTC
V: TRBV7-2; J: TRBJ2-3; size: -; D: -; CDR3: CASSLAEWAGAELDTQYF; DNA: TGTGCCAGCAGCTTAGCGGAGTGGGCGGGGGCGGAGTTGGATACGCAGTATTTT
V: TRBV7-2; J: TRBJ2-3; size: -; D: -; CDR3: CASSSMGLNTDTQYF; DNA: TGTGCCAGCAGCTCTATGGGACTTAACACAGATACGCAGTATTTT
V: TRBV9; J: TRBJ1-2; size: -; D: -; CDR3: CASSHNKQGLGGYTF; DNA: TGTGCCAGCAGTCACAATAAACAGGGCCTAGGGGGCTACACCTTC
V: TRBV18; J: TRBJ1-1; size: -; D: TRBD1; CDR3: CASSPNRGGTEAFF; DNA: TGTGCCAGCTCACCGAACAGGGGCGGAACTGAAGCTTTCTTT
V: TRBV27; J: TRBJ1-1; size: -; D: TRBD1; CDR3: CASSRDSAMNTEAFF; DNA: TGTGCCAGCAGCCGGGACAGCGCCATGAACACTGAAGCTTTCTTT
V: TRBV28; J: TRBJ1-2; size: once; D: -; CDR3: CAIRQRDLYGYTF; DNA: TGTGCCATTCGACAGAGGGACTTATATGGCTACACCTTC
V: TRBV5-4; J: TRBJ2-7; size: -; D: TRBD2; CDR3: CASSSPGTSVLPYEQYF; DNA: TGTGCCAGCAGCTCTCCCGGGACTAGCGTGCTACCCTACGAGCAGTACTTC
V: TRBV6-5; J: TRBJ2-1; size: -; D: -; CDR3: CASSRGNKNEQFF; DNA: TGTGCCAGCAGCCGGGGGAATAAAAATGAGCAGTTCTTC
V: TRBV6-6; J: TRBJ1-1; size: -; D: -; CDR3: CASSVRGGATEAFF; DNA: TGTGCCAGCAGCGTAAGGGGAGGGGCGACTGAAGCTTTCTTT
V: TRBV7-8; J: TRBJ2-5; size: -; D: TRBD2; CDR3: CASSLVRAGRGTQYF; DNA: TGTGCCAGCAGCTTAGTTAGGGCAGGGAGGGGGACCCAGTACTTC
V: TRBV12-3/TRBV12-4; J: TRBJ2-1; size: few; D: -; CDR3: CASSLYLPNEQFF; DNA: TGTGCCAGCAGTTTGTACCTCCCCAATGAGCAGTTCTTC
V: TRBV5-6; J: TRBJ1-1; size: -; D: -; CDR3: CASSSRHRSFF; DNA: TGTGCCAGCAGCTCCCGACATAGATCTTTCTTT
V: TRBV4-1; J: TRBJ1-2; size: -; D: -; CDR3: CASSQASGGINYGYTF; DNA: TGCGCCAGCAGCCAAGCTTCCGGGGGCATTAACTATGGCTACACCTTC
V: TRBV3-1/TRBV3-2; J: TRBJ1-5; size: few; D: -; CDR3: CASSPAFSYDQPQHF; DNA: TGTGCCAGCAGTCCGGCCTTTTCTTACGATCAGCCCCAGCATTTT
V: TRBV19; J: TRBJ1-2; size: few; D: -; CDR3: CASSAGGWPGYTF; DNA: TGTGCCAGTAGCGCGGGGGGTTGGCCGGGCTACACCTTC
V: TRBV3-1/TRBV3-2; J: TRBJ2-5; size: -; D: TRBD2; CDR3: CASSPDSGGFQETQYF; DNA: TGTGCCAGCAGCCCGGATTCCGGGGGGTTCCAAGAGACCCAGTACTTC
V: TRBV6-1; J: TRBJ1-5; size: -; D: TRBD1; CDR3: CASSEPGGSSNQPQHF; DNA: TGTGCCAGCAGTGAACCAGGGGGCAGTAGCAATCAGCCCCAGCATTTT
V: TRBV4-1; J: TRBJ2-5; size: -; D: -; CDR3: CASSQDTGEVGETQYF; DNA: TGCGCCAGCAGCCAAGATACGGGGGAGGTTGGAGAGACCCAGTACTTC
V: TRBV11-2; J: TRBJ2-4; size: -; D: -; CDR3: CASRVVDDAKNIQYF; DNA: TGTGCCAGCAGAGTGGTTGACGACGCCAAAAACATTCAGTACTTC
V: TRBV3-1/TRBV3-2; J: TRBJ1-5; size: once; D: TRBD1; CDR3: CASSQAPQTGAIYQPQHF; DNA: TGTGCCAGCAGCCAAGCACCGCAGACAGGGGCAATCTATCAGCCCCAGCATTTT
V: TRBV5-1; J: TRBJ2-7; size: -; D: TRBD1; CDR3: CASSSTGGVTEQYF; DNA: TGCGCCAGCAGCTCGACAGGGGGCGTAACCGAGCAGTACTTC